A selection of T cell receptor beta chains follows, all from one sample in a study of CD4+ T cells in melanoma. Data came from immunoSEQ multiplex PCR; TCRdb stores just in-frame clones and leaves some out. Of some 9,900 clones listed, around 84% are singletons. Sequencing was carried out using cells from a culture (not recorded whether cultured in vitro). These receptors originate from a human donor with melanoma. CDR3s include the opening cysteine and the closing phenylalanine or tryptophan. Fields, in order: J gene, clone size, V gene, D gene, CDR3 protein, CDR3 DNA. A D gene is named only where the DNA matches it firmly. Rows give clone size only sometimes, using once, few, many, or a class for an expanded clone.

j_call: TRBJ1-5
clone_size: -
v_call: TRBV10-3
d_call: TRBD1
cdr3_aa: CAISTGTGSNQPQHF
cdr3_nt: TGTGCCATCAGTACCGGGACAGGTAGCAATCAGCCCCAGCATTTT

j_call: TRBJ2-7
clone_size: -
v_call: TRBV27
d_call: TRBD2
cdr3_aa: CATAGDAYEQYF
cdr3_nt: TGTGCCACTGCGGGGGATGCGTACGAGCAGTACTTC

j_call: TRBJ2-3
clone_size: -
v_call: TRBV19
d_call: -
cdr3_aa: CASSNLTRQRYF
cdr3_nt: TGTGCCAGTAGTAATCTGACAAGACAACGGTATTTT

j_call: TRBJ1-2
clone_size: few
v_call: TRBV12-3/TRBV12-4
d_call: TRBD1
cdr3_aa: CASSFGTGGYTF
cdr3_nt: TGTGCCAGCAGTTTCGGGACAGGCGGCTACACCTTC

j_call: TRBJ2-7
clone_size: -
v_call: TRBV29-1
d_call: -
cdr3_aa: CSVEPENTYEQYF
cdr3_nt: TGCAGCGTTGAGCCAGAGAACACCTACGAGCAGTACTTC

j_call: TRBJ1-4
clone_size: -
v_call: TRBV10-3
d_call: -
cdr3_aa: CAISGTGRTNEKLFF
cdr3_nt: TGTGCCATCAGTGGCACGGGAAGGACTAATGAAAAACTGTTTTTT

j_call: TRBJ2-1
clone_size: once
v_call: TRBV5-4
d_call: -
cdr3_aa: CASSPVRGGSYNEQFF
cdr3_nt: TGTGCCAGCAGCCCGGTTAGGGGGGGCTCCTACAATGAGCAGTTCTTC

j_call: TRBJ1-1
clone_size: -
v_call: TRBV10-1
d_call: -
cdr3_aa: CASSSQTYTEAFF
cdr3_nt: TGCGCCAGCAGTTCCCAGACTTACACTGAAGCTTTCTTT

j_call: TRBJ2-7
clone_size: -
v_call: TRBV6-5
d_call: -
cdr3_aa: CASSYSQAGSPEQYF
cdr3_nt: TGTGCCAGCAGTTACTCACAGGCAGGGTCTCCCGAGCAGTACTTC

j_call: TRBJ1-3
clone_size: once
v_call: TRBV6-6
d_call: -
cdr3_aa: CASSYDLKAGNTIYF
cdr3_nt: TGTGCCAGCAGTTACGACCTGAAGGCTGGAAACACCATATATTTT

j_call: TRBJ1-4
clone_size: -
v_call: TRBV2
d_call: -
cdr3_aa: CASIPAPAQSEKLFF
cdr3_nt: TGTGCCAGCATCCCTGCCCCAGCCCAAAGTGAAAAACTGTTTTTT

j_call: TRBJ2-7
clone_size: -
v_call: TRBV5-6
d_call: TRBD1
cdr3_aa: CASSLDPVGQGFYEQYF
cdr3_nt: TGTGCCAGCAGCTTAGACCCTGTGGGACAGGGATTCTACGAGCAGTACTTC

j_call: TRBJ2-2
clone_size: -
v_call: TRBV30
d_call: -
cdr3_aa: CACPSRTANTGELFF
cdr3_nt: TGTGCCTGTCCCTCCCGGACAGCGAACACCGGGGAGCTGTTTTTT

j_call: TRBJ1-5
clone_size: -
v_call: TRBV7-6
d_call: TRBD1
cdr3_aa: CASSLGTDPSGNQPQHF
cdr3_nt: TGTGCCAGCAGCCTCGGGACAGATCCTAGCGGCAATCAGCCCCAGCATTTT

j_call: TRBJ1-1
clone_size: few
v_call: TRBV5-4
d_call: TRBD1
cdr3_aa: CASNGGPGGGGESEAFF
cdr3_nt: TGTGCCAGCAACGGGGGACCAGGGGGCGGGGGTGAATCTGAAGCTTTCTTT

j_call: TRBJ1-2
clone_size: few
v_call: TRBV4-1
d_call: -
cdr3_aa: CASSQQGVSGYTF
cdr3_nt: TGCGCCAGCAGCCAACAGGGAGTGTCTGGCTACACCTTC

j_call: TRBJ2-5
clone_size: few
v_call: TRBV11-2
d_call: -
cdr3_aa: CASSLETGQETQYF
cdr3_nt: TGTGCCAGCAGCTTAGAGACAGGCCAAGAGACCCAGTACTTC

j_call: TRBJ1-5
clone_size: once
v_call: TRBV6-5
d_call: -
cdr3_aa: CASSPSGSGPQHF
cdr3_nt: TGTGCCAGCAGCCCCTCAGGATCAGGGCCCCAGCATTTT

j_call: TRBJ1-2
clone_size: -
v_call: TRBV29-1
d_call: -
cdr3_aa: CSVNILDGYTF
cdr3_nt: TGCAGCGTAAACATCCTGGATGGCTACACCTTC

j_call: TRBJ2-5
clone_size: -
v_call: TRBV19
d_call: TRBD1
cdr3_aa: CASSDRDRGQETQYF
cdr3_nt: TGTGCCAGTAGTGACCGGGACAGGGGCCAAGAGACCCAGTACTTC

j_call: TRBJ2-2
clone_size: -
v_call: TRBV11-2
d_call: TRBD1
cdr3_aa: CASSRTGNGELFF
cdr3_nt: TGTGCCAGCAGCAGGACAGGGAATGGGGAGCTGTTTTTT

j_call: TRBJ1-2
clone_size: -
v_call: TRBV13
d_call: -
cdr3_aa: CASSSGGEPYGYTF
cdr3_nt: TGTGCCAGCAGCTCGGGGGGGGAACCCTATGGCTACACCTTC